Listed here is a single TCR beta chain. The data originate from a study of blood T cell repertoires in COVID-19. Overall study: Spain, Italy and the United States supplied samples that represented acute and convalescent COVID-19. PBMCs, B-cell-depleted T cells, or T cells provided the cDNA or gDNA that made up the material.

In the study's own analysis: Reference gene primer amplification gave estimated nucleated cell counts. The table came from immunoSEQ multiplex PCR; TCRdb's copy has only in-frame clones and leaves some out. V, J and clone size are taken as reported in that table, and D and trimming were inferred from the DNA itself. The sample has under 140,000 clones; roughly nine tenths are singletons. The origin of this receptor is a human donor in a cohort sampled during active COVID-19. Sequencing used peripheral blood.

DNA of the CDR3: TGCGCCAGCAGCTTGAATGGCCCAGAGACCCAGTACTTC. Its protein is CASSLNGPETQYF. The chain carries TRBV5-1 and TRBJ2-5; D is unclear. Germline-derived CDR1 and CDR2 are SGHRS and YFSETQ. Trimming stripped 1 base from V and 4 bases from J, with 8 bases between. The CDR3 totals 13 residues.